Sequencing of this T cell receptor beta chain was carried out in a study of siplizumab effects on memory and regulatory T cells. A word on this clone: Its target is not known.

The V gene's germline CDR1 is MDHEN and CDR2 SYDVKM. Between the trimmed V and J ends, which lost 4 bases and 8 bases, there was a span of 14 bases. The CDR3 loop spans 13 amino acids. Assays were performed on about 10^5 TCR templates per sample. Clones were read by immunoSEQ multiplex PCR, and TCRdb kept only the in-frame ones, dropping some. The table has some 120,000 clones, around 93% seen once. Overall study findings and caveats: It was not possible to assign a naive or memory phenotype to roughly 80-97% of proliferating CD4+ or CD8+ clones. For mappable alloreactive CD4+ clones, the mean Treg-derived fraction was around 66% with siplizumab and 25% to 30% in controls.

The clonotype originates from a human donor in good health. Sequencing input: non-Treg CD4+ T cells sorted from blood. V gene TRBV28 combines with J gene TRBJ1-2; D is uncertain. DNA of the CDR3: TGTGCCAGCAGTTCTCTTAACATGGGGGGCTACACCTTC. It yields the protein CASSSLNMGGYTF.